The 29 T cell receptor beta chains reported below all come from one sample, sequenced in a study of blood T cells in healthy people across ages. For the second PCR, which ran for roughly 7 to 11 cycles, a sample-barcoded 5' primer and a J-beta primer mix were used. TCRdb processed the 5' RACE reads anew with MiXCR; each CDR3 protein has one entry. In the table there are 760,000 or so distinct CDR3 sequences, around 25% of which are singletons. The data also belong to a second study, concerning T cells of mothers and their children.

The sample was blood. Receptors originate from a boy aged 10-17 years in good health.

The chain has TRBV19 and TRBJ2-3; unclear D gene. There are 15 residues in the CDR3. The V gene's germline CDR1 is LNHDA and CDR2 SQIVND (reference sequence). V dropped 0 bases and J dropped 2 bases, with 9 bases sitting between them. In DNA form, the CDR3 reads TGTGCCAGTAGTATAGACGACCGCCCCACAGATACGCAGTATTTT. Its translation is CASSIDDRPTDTQYF.

V usage is TRBV4-1 and J usage is TRBJ2-3, with 9 bases aligning to TRBD2. J lost 3 bases, V lost 4 bases, and 5 bases had no gene match. The CDR3 contains 15 residues. CDR1 and CDR2 from the germline V gene are MGHRA and YSYEKL. The CDR3 DNA follows: TGCGCCAGCAGCCCCGGGACTAGCTCTACAGATACGCAGTATTTT. Encoded protein: CASSPGTSSTDTQYF.

This clonotype was seen a few times. The rearrangement links TRBV24-1 to TRBJ2-1, with D possibly matching TRBD1 (6 bases). The CDR3 extends over 16 amino acids. Germline V gives CDR1 KGHDR, CDR2 SFDVKD. Trimming removed 5 bases from V and 3 bases from J, with 16 bases in between. The DNA of the CDR3 is TGTGCCACCAGTGCCCCCCGGGACACTTACTACAATGAGCAGTTCTTC. This encodes CATSAPRDTYYNEQFF.

This clonotype showed up just a few times. The rearrangement links TRBV7-9 to TRBJ2-5; 7 nucleotides align to TRBD2. The CDR3 extends over 13 amino acids. V shed 11 bases, J shed 3 bases, and the junction held 9 bases outside the gene matches. Germline CDR1 SEHNR, CDR2 FQNEAQ (reference sequence). CDR3 DNA: TGTGCCTTTTCCGAGCTAGCGGAAGAGACCCAGTACTTC. Translating it yields CAFSELAEETQYF.

The rearrangement joins TRBV29-1 to TRBJ2-7; 8 nucleotides line up with TRBD1. The CDR3 runs 11 residues. Looked up from germline, CDR1 is SQVTM and CDR2 is ANQGSEA. Trimming removed 5 bases from V and 6 bases from J; junction bases left unmatched: 3. This chain's CDR3 is CSVPTGGEQYF. CDR3 DNA sequence: TGCAGCGTTCCTACAGGGGGCGAGCAGTACTTC.

This clonotype was observed many times. V is TRBV28 and J is TRBJ2-5; TRBD2 agrees at 9 bases. The CDR3 consists of 16 residues. The germline V gene has CDR1 MDHEN and CDR2 SYDVKM. The trim removed 6 bases at V and 4 bases at J, leaving 12 bases unmatched. CDR3 amino acids: CASSPRVAGDIETQYF. CDR3 coding DNA: TGTGCCAGCAGCCCTCGAGTAGCGGGAGACATAGAGACCCAGTACTTC.

Note on this clonotype: This clone may be a read error of a much larger clone one base away. The V and J genes are TRBV11-3 and TRBJ2-1; the match to TRBD2 covers 14 bases. V shed 4 bases, J shed 4 bases, and the junction held 3 bases outside the gene matches. CDR1 is SGHNT and CDR2 is YENEEA in the germline V gene. This CDR3 has 16 residues. CDR3 sequence: CASSSGLAGGYNEQFF. CDR3 coding DNA: TGTGCCAGCAGCTCAGGACTAGCGGGGGGATACAATGAGCAGTTCTTC.

This clonotype was recorded only once. The chain employs TRBV18 and TRBJ2-7; no clear D gene. The germline V and J ends were trimmed by 2 bases and 1 base, with 9 bases remaining between them. The CDR3 length is 14 residues. Germline assignment: CDR1 KGHSH and CDR2 LQKENI. In DNA, the CDR3 is TGTGCCAGCTCACCAGCGGTAGGGTCCTACGAGCAGTACTTC. Translation gives CASSPAVGSYEQYF. The complete variable domain, with remaining parts taken from reference TRBV18 and TRBJ2-7, reads NAGVMQNPRHLVRRRGQEARLRCSPMKGHSHVYWYRQLPEEGLKFMVYLQKENIIDESGMPKERFSAEFPKEGPSILRIQQVVRGDSAAYFCASSPAVGSYEQYFGPGTRLTVT.

In this sample, this clonotype turned up a few times. The chain is built from TRBV7-9 and TRBJ2-5; TRBD2 matches at 13 bases. CDR1 and CDR2 (germline): SEHNR, FQNEAQ (reference sequence). There are 17 residues in the CDR3. The V and J ends lost 9 bases and 3 bases, in that order; junction bases with no gene match: 13. In nucleotides, the CDR3 is TGTGCCAGTAGCCACCCACCCGGGACTAGCGGGAAAGAGACCCAGTACTTC. Translation gives CASSHPPGTSGKETQYF.

This clonotype was found once. The CDR3 is CASNVFEDTEAFF. Written as DNA, the CDR3 is TGTGCCAGCAACGTGTTCGAGGACACTGAAGCTTTCTTT. The V gene is TRBV7-9, the J gene TRBJ1-1; D not resolved. The CDR3 sequence is 13 residues long. The germline V gene encodes CDR1 SEHNR and CDR2 FQNEAQ (reference sequence). Between the trimmed V and J ends, which lost 7 bases and 3 bases, there was a span of 12 bases. Full variable domain (outside the CDR3, taken from reference TRBV7-9 and TRBJ1-1): DTGVSQNPRHKITKRGQNVTFRCDPISEHNRLYWYRQTLGQGPEFLTYFQNEAQLEKSRLLSDRFSAERPKGSFSTLEIQRTEQGDSAMYLCASNVFEDTEAFFGQGTRLTVV.

This rearrangement joins TRBV7-9 to TRBJ1-1, with D perhaps matching TRBD1 (6 bases). Per germline, CDR1 SEHNR and CDR2 FQNEAQ (reference sequence). The CDR3 is 14 amino acids. Deletions cut 6 bases from V and 1 base from J, with 12 bases between. The CDR3 here is CASSDLTGNTEAFF. Here the CDR3 DNA reads TGTGCCAGCAGTGATCTGACAGGGAACACTGAAGCTTTCTTT.

This clonotype was seen more than once but under ten times. This chain connects TRBV28 to TRBJ2-2; possible D gene TRBD1, 5 bases. There are 13 residues in the CDR3. V lost 3 bases to trimming and J lost 4 bases, with 6 bases between them. Germline lookup yields CDR1 MDHEN and CDR2 SYDVKM. Here the CDR3 reads CASSFRATGELFF. CDR3 nucleotide sequence: TGTGCCAGCAGTTTCAGGGCCACCGGGGAGCTGTTTTTT.

This clonotype showed up just a few times. V gene TRBV29-1 combines with J gene TRBJ2-7; D ambiguous. The germline gives CDR1 SQVTM, CDR2 ANQGSEA. V lost 2 bases, J lost 3 bases, and 11 bases lay in between. This CDR3 contains 13 residues. The CDR3: CSVEFTDNYEQYF. The DNA of the CDR3 is TGCAGCGTTGAATTCACAGACAACTACGAGCAGTACTTC.

CDR3 in DNA: TGCAGCGTTGTGGGTAATGAAGCTTTCTTT. It translates to CSVVGNEAFF. The V call is TRBV29-1, the J call TRBJ1-1, with unresolved D. CDR3 length equals 10 residues. Trimming pared 4 bases from V and 7 bases from J, leaving 7 bases between. From germline, CDR1 is SQVTM and CDR2 ANQGSEA.

The chain couples TRBV5-5 to TRBJ1-6; unclear D gene. The CDR3 length is 14 residues. CDR1 is SGHKS, CDR2 YYEKEE, per germline (reference sequence). The V end was cut by 0 bases, the J end by 3 bases, with 4 bases between. CDR3 sequence: CASSLGHYNSPLHF. In DNA form, the CDR3 reads TGTGCCAGCAGCTTGGGACACTATAATTCACCCCTCCACTTT.

This clonotype has a handful of counts. The chain carries TRBV5-1 and TRBJ2-1, with D possibly being TRBD2 (6 bases). This CDR3 spans 14 amino acids. V was clipped by 2 bases and J by 7 bases, with 13 bases between them. Germline loops: CDR1 SGHRS, CDR2 YFSETQ. The CDR3, as DNA: TGCGCCAGCAGCTTACGACTAGGGATAAATGAGCAGTTCTTC. As protein: CASSLRLGINEQFF.

This clonotype occurred a few times. The chain links TRBV20-1 to TRBJ2-7; 7 bases are a match to TRBD2. J was trimmed by 2 bases and V by 3 bases; bases with no gene match: 16. The CDR3 covers 17 residues. Germline CDR1 reads DFQATT; CDR2 reads SNEGSKA (reference sequence). CDR3: CSASHPVQGGRAYEQYF. For the CDR3, the DNA is TGCAGTGCTAGCCACCCGGTCCAGGGTGGGAGGGCCTACGAGCAGTACTTC.

The genes are TRBV3-1 and TRBJ1-1, with D unclear. CDR1 is LGHDT and CDR2 is YNNKEL in the germline V gene (reference sequence). V was clipped by 2 bases and J by 11 bases, with 9 bases between them. This CDR3 comprises 11 residues. The CDR3, as DNA: TGTGCCAGCAGCCAAAAGGGCTGGGCTTTCTTT. It codes for CASSQKGWAFF.

The chain has TRBV10-3 and TRBJ2-3; D gene unclear. The length of the CDR3 is 11 residues. In germline, CDR1 is ENHRY, CDR2 SYGVKD. The V gene lost 11 bases and the J gene lost 0 bases, with 6 bases spanning the gap. The CDR3 reads CAALSTDTQYF. In DNA, the CDR3 is TGTGCCGCCCTCAGCACAGATACGCAGTATTTT.

The rearrangement joins TRBV7-2 to TRBJ2-7; 7 bases agree with TRBD2. CDR3 size: 15 residues. Germline lookup yields CDR1 SGHTA and CDR2 FQGNSA. With 8 bases clipped from V and 2 bases from J, the junction kept 12 bases outside the gene matches. Here the CDR3 DNA reads TGTGCCAGCTCACCATCGGGGGGTGGAACCTACGAGCAGTACTTC. Its translation is CASSPSGGGTYEQYF.

This clonotype turned up a few times. This chain joins TRBV12-3 or TRBV12-4 and TRBJ1-3, with D unclear. The CDR3 totals 15 residues. The ends were cut back, 3 bases at V and 0 bases at J, with 9 bases in the middle. The CDR3 DNA follows: TGTGCCAGCAGTTTCATGCGGATCTCTGGAAACACCATATATTTT. This sequence encodes CASSFMRISGNTIYF.

Of note for this clonotype: Without the conserved terminal phenylalanine or tryptophan, this CDR3 likely stems from a read error. V and J are TRBV7-2 and TRBJ1-1; maybe TRBD1 (5 bases). The V end was cut by 4 bases, the J end by 1 base, with 16 bases between. The CDR3 has 16 residues. CDR1 is SGHTA and CDR2 is FQGNSA in the germline V gene. The CDR3 reads CASSSRGRGRNTEAFL. DNA for the CDR3: TGTGCCAGCAGCTCTCGGGGACGGGGGAGGAACACTGAAGCTTTCCTT.

There are a few counts of this clonotype. The chain couples TRBV2 to TRBJ2-5; maybe TRBD2 (6 bases). The DNA end is more similar to TRBJ2-1, so the J call may be wrong. Per germline, CDR1 SNHLY and CDR2 FYNNEI. The CDR3 spans 16 residues. DNA for the CDR3: TGTGCCAGCTGCCGCTCACGGGAGTCCGGGTGGGATGAGCAGTTCTTC. The encoded protein is CASCRSRESGWDEQFF.

The genes are TRBV20-1 and TRBJ2-5; the match to TRBD2 covers 15 bases. The end of the DNA aligns better with TRBJ2-1, so the J call may be wrong. Germline V CDR1 and CDR2: DFQATT, SNEGSKA (reference sequence). This CDR3 contains 15 residues. As DNA, the CDR3 is TGCAGTGTTGAGTTGGGACTAGCGGGAGGAAATGAGCAGTTCTTC. Translation: CSVELGLAGGNEQFF.

The gene calls are TRBV9 and TRBJ2-7; possible D gene TRBD2, 6 bases. Germline values: CDR1 SGDLS, CDR2 YYNGEE. V shed 1 base and J shed 2 bases, with 10 bases lying between them. The CDR3 spans 14 residues. CDR3 protein: CASSVSASAYEQYF. The CDR3 DNA is TGTGCCAGCAGCGTAAGTGCTAGCGCCTACGAGCAGTACTTC.

This clonotype was recorded a few times. The chain employs TRBV6-1 and TRBJ2-5; 10 positions match TRBD1. The germline V gene has CDR1 MNHNS and CDR2 SASEGT. Germline trimming cut 1 base from V and 4 bases from J; bases unmatched to any gene: 6. The CDR3 is made up of 16 amino acids. In DNA form, the CDR3 reads TGTGCCAGCAGTGAAGGCGGGACAGGGGTTCGAGAGACCCAGTACTTC. Residues: CASSEGGTGVRETQYF.

This clonotype was observed a few times. The V gene is TRBV4-3, the J gene TRBJ2-1; 8 nucleotides align to TRBD1. The CDR3 spans 15 residues. Losses at the gene ends were 1 base for V and 5 bases for J; bases not matched to a gene: 4. Germline V gene sequence: CDR1 LGHNA, CDR2 YSLEER. CDR3 sequence: CASSQAGQVHNEQFF. CDR3 DNA: TGCGCCAGCAGCCAAGCGGGACAGGTGCACAATGAGCAGTTCTTC.

Written as DNA, the CDR3 is TGCAGTGCTAACAGGGGGCTCTACGAGCAGTACTTC. Its translation is CSANRGLYEQYF. The chain couples TRBV20-1 to TRBJ2-5; TRBD1 agrees at 9 bases. Judging by the DNA end, TRBJ2-7 fits better; the J call may be wrong. This CDR3 has 12 residues. Per the germline V gene, CDR1 is DFQATT and CDR2 is SNEGSKA (reference sequence).

This chain links TRBV20-1 with TRBJ2-7, with D unclear. V was clipped by 3 bases and J by 5 bases, with 5 bases between them. CDR1 is DFQATT and CDR2 is SNEGSKA in the germline V gene (reference sequence). The CDR3 totals 10 residues. The CDR3 nucleotides are TGCAGTGCTAGTACAAACGAGCAGTACTTC. It codes for CSASTNEQYF.